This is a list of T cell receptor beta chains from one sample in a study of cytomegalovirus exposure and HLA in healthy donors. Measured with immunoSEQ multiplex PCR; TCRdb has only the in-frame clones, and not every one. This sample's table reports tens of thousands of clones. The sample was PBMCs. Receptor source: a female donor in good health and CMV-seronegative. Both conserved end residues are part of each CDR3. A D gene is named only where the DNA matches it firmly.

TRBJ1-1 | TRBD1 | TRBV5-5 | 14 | TGTGCCAGCAGCCGAGGTACAGGGGGGACTGAAGCTTTCTTT | CASSRGTGGTEAFF
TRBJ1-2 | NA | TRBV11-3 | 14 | TGTGCCAGCAGCATCGGGGGGGATGGACATGGCTACACCTTC | CASSIGGDGHGYTF
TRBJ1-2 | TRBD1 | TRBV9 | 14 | TGTGCCAGCAGCGCGGGGACAGGACCGTATGGCTACACCTTC | CASSAGTGPYGYTF
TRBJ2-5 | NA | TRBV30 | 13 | TGTGCCTGGAGTGGGACATTGGCGGAGACCCAGTACTTC | CAWSGTLAETQYF
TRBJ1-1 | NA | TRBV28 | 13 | TGTGCCAGCAGCGAGGGAGGAGGGTTAGAAGCTTTCTTT | CASSEGGGLEAFF
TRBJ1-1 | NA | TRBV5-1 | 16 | TGCGCCAGCAGCTTGGAAGGTGGCAGGGCGAACACTGAAGCTTTCTTT | CASSLEGGRANTEAFF
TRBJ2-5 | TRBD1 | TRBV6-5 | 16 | TGTGCCAGCAGTTACATTGGGGACAGGGCGGGAGAGACCCAGTACTTC | CASSYIGDRAGETQYF
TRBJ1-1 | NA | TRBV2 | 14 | TGTGCCAGCATTTCGATGGACAGAAACACTGAAGCTTTCTTT | CASISMDRNTEAFF
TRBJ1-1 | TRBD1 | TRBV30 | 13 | TGTGCCTGTGACAGGGGGCTTGACACTGAAGCTTTCTTT | CACDRGLDTEAFF
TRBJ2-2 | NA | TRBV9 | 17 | TGTGCCAGCAGCGATAGTTTGGGACACCTTAACACCGGGGAGCTGTTTTTT | CASSDSLGHLNTGELFF
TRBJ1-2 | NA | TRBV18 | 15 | TGTGCCAGCTCACCCCGGACAGCCCTTAACTATGGCTACACCTTC | CASSPRTALNYGYTF
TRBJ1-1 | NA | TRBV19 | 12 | TGTGCCAGTAGTAGACGGACAGACGAAGCTTTCTTT | CASSRRTDEAFF
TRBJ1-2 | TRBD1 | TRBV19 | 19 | TGTGCCAGTAGTATAGATACCCCCGGGACAGGGGGCGCAGGCTATGGCTACACCTTC | CASSIDTPGTGGAGYGYTF
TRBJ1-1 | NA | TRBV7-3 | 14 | TGTGCCAGCAGCCCATCGGGACAGAACACTGAAGCTTTCTTT | CASSPSGQNTEAFF
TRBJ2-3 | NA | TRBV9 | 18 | TGTGCCAGCAGCGTAGCTGGGTGGAGGGAGCACCGCACAGATACGCAGTATTTT | CASSVAGWREHRTDTQYF
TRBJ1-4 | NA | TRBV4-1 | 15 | TGCGCCAGCAGCCTGATGGGAGGCCTTAATGAAAAACTGTTTTTT | CASSLMGGLNEKLFF
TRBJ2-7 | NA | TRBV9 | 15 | TGTGCCAGCAGCCCCCTGCCGTCGGCATCGGGCGAGCAGTACTTC | CASSPLPSASGEQYF
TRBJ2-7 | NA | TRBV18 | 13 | TGTGCCAGCTCACCCGGACAGGGAGGGGAGCAGTACTTC | CASSPGQGGEQYF
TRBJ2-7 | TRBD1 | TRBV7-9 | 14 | TGTGCCAGCAGCCCTCGGGACAGGGTCTACGAGCAGTACTTC | CASSPRDRVYEQYF
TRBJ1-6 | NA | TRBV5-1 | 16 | TGCGCCAGCAGCCCCGACGGGAGTGGGACCTATTCACCCCTCCACTTT | CASSPDGSGTYSPLHF
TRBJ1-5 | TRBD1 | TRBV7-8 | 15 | TGTGCCAGCAGCGCGGACAGGGCTAGCAATCAGCCCCAGCATTTT | CASSADRASNQPQHF
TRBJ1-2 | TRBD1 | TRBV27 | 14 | TGTGCCAGCAGTTTAAGCGGACAGGGCGGTGGCTACACCTTC | CASSLSGQGGGYTF
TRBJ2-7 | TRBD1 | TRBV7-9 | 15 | TGTGCCAGCAGCTTAGGAGCAGGGGGCATCTACGAGCAGTACTTC | CASSLGAGGIYEQYF
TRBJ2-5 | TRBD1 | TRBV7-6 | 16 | TGTGCCAGCAGCACCGTGGGGGACAGGGGGAGAGAGACCCAGTACTTC | CASSTVGDRGRETQYF
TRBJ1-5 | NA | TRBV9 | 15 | TGTGCCAGCAGCCCTGGGGGGAGGGGCAATCAGCCCCAGCATTTT | CASSPGGRGNQPQHF